This TCR beta chain appears in the sequencing data of a study of cytomegalovirus exposure and HLA in healthy donors. Of note for this clone: Antigen specificity is unknown.

The PCR was carried out with 60 Vbeta primers and 13 Jbeta primers. This table comes from immunoSEQ multiplex PCR, and its TCRdb copy is limited to in-frame clones, with some not included. The sample carries some 110,000 clones, approximately 72% recorded once. Study-level findings and limits: In an earlier analysis, productive rearrangement rates for most beta V segments clustered near 87% or 30%.

This CDR3 region has 14 residues. Germline V CDR1 and CDR2: SGHAT, FQNNGV. V lost 5 bases to trimming and J lost 5 bases, with 16 bases between them. Specimen: PBMCs. This chain joins TRBV11-2 and TRBJ2-7; TRBD2 might be the D (7 bases). This clonotype was obtained from a man aged 18 to 29 in good health and CMV-seronegative. The CDR3 loop reads CASSVRGGVDEQYF. The CDR3 DNA reads TGTGCCAGCAGCGTCCGAGGGGGGGTAGACGAGCAGTACTTC.